What follows is one TCR beta chain and its context. With 1 base removed from V and 6 bases from J, the gap between germline ends came to 10 bases. The CDR3 consists of 13 residues. From germline, CDR1 is SEHNR and CDR2 FQNEAQ (reference sequence). This sample was included in a study of blood T cell repertoires in COVID-19. Sequenced by immunoSEQ multiplex PCR; TCRdb stores in-frame clones only, minus some. Altogether 200,000 or so clones are present, 80% to 90% being singletons, with the ten largest covering approximately 3.8%. This clonotype was obtained from a woman between 18 and 30 years old in a cohort exposed to, infected with or recovered from COVID-19 (not recorded which). This chain uses TRBV7-9 with TRBJ2-7; the D gene is possibly TRBD2 (6 bases). Material: PBMCs or T cells enriched from blood (not recorded which). CDR3 sequence reads: CASSLEISGEQYF. The CDR3, as DNA: TGTGCCAGCAGCTTAGAGATTAGCGGCGAGCAGTACTTC.